The clone carrying this T cell receptor beta chain was seen a single time. Its antigen is unknown. TCRdb processed the reads anew with MiXCR; each CDR3 protein has one entry. The repertoire has nearly 700,000 distinct CDR3 sequences, roughly 33% of them found once; the top ten carry approximately 18%. Per the germline V gene, CDR1 is DFQATT and CDR2 is SNEGSKA (reference sequence). The CDR3 spans 13 residues. After removal of 3 bases from V and 5 bases from J, the junction contained 7 bases not matched to a gene. These data belong to a study of T cell repertoires in cytomegalovirus infection. In the study overall: Recently identified HLA-C-restricted and well-studied HLA-B-restricted CMV epitopes were used. Carrying CMV and the relevant HLA type showed in public TCR beta signatures.

Study-level findings and limits: Within the response measured ex vivo, HLA-C-restricted CMV-specific TCR beta clonotypes were dominant.

This TCR came from a human donor in good health (CMV status not recorded). Some clones in this sample may be carry-over from other donors' samples. The source was cultured PBMCs, collected from culture after CMV antigen stimulation. The chain uses TRBV20-1 and TRBJ2-7; 7 bases fit TRBD2. CDR3 in amino acids: CSASNGRNDEQYF. CDR3 DNA sequence: TGCAGTGCTAGCAACGGGAGGAACGACGAGCAGTACTTC.